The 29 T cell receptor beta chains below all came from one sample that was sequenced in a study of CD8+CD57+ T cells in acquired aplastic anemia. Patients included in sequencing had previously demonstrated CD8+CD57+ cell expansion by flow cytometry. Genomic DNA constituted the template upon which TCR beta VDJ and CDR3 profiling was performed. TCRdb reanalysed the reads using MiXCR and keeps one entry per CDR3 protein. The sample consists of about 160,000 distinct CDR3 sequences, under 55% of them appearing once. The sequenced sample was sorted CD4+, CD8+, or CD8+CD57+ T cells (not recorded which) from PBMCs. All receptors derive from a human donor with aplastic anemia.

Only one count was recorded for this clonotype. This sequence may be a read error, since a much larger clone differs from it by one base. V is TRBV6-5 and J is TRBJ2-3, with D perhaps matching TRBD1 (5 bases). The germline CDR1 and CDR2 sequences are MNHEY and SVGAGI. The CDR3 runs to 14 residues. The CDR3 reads CASSYPPRVDTRYF. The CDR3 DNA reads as TGTGCCAGCAGTTACCCCCCCAGGGTTGATACGCGGTATTTT.

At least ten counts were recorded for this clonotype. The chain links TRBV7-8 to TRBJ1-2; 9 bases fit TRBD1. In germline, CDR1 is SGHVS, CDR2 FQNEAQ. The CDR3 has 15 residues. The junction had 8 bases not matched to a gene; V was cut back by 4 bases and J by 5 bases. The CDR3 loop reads CASSSKTGGGYGYTF. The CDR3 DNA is TGTGCCAGCAGCTCCAAGACAGGGGGAGGGTATGGCTACACCTTC.

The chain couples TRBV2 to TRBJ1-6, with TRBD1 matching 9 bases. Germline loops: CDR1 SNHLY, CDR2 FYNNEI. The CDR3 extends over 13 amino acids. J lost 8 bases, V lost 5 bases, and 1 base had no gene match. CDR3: CASSWDRDSPLHF. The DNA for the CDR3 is TGTGCCAGCAGTTGGGACAGGGATTCACCCCTCCACTTT.

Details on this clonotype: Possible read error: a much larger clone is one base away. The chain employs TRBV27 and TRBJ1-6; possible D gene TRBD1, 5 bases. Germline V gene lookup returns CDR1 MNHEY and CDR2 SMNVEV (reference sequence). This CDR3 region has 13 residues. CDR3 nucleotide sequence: TGTGCCAGTAGAACAGAGAGGGGTTCACCCATCCACTTT. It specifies CASRTERGSPIHF.

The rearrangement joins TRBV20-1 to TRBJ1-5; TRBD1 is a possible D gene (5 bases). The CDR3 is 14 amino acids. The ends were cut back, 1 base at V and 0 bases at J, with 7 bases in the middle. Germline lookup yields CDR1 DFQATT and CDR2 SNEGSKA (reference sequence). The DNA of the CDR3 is TGCAGTGCTAGAGGGGGGTTTAGCAATCAGCCCCAGCATTTT. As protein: CSARGGFSNQPQHF.

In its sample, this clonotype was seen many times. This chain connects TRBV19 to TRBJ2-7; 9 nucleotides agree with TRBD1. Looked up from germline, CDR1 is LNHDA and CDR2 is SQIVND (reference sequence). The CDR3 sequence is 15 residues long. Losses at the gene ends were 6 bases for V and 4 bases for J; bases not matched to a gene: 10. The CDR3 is CASSAPGQGSYEQYF. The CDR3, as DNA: TGTGCCAGTAGCGCCCCGGGACAGGGATCTTACGAGCAGTACTTC.

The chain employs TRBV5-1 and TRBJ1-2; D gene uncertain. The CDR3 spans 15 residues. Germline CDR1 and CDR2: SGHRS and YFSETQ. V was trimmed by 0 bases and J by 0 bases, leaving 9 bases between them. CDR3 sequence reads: CASSLGTAANYGYTF. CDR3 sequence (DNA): TGCGCCAGCAGCTTGGGGACCGCCGCTAACTATGGCTACACCTTC.

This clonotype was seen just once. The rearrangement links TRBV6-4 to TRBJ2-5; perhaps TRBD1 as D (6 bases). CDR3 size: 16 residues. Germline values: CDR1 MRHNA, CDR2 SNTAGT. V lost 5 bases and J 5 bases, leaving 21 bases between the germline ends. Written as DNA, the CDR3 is TGTGCCAGCAGTTATCCTTTTAACAGGGAGAGGGAGACCCAGTACTTC. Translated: CASSYPFNRERETQYF.

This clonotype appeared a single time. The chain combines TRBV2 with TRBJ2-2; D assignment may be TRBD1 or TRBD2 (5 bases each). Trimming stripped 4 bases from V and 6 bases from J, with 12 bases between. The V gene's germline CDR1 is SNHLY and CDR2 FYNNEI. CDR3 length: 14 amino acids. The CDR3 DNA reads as TGTGCCAGCAGTGTCGGAAGGGACGCCGGGGAGCTGTTTTTT. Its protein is CASSVGRDAGELFF.

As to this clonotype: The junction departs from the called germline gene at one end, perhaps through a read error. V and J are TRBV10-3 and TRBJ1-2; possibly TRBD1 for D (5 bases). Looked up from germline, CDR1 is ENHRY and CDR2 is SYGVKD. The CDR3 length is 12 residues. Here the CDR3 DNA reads TGTGCCACCAGTGAGTCTCCCACGGGACGGGGTTTC. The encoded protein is CATSESPTGRGF.

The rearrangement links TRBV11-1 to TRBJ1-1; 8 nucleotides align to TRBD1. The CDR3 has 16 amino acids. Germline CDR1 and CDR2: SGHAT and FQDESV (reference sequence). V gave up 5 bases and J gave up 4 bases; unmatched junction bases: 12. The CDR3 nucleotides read TGTGCCAGCAGCCCCTCCAGGGGGCTCGGGATCACTGAAGCTTTCTTT. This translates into CASSPSRGLGITEAFF.

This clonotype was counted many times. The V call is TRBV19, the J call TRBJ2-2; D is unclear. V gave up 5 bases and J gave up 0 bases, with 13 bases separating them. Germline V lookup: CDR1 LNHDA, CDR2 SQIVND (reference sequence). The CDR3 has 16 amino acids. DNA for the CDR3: TGTGCCAGTAGTCGTGAGCTACTCGCGAACACCGGGGAGCTGTTTTTT. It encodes CASSRELLANTGELFF.

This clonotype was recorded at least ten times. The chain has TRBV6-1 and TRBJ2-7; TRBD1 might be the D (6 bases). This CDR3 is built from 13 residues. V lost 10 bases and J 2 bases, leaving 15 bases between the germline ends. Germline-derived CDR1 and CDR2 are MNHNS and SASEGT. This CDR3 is CATRQDFPYEQYF. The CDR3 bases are TGTGCCACCCGACAGGATTTTCCCTACGAGCAGTACTTC.

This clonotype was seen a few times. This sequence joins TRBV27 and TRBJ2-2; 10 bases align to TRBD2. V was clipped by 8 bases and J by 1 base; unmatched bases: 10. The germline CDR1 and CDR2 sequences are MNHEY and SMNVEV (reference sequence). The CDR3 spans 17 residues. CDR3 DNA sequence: TGTGCCAGCGGGGAAAGCGGGAGGGCCTGGAACACCGGGGAGCTGTTTTTT. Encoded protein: CASGESGRAWNTGELFF.

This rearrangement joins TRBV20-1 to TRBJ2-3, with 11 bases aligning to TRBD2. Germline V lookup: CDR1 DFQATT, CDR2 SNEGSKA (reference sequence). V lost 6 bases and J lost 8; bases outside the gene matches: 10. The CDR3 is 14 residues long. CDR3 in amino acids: CSAPLAGGTATQYF. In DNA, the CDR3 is TGCAGTGCACCTCTAGCGGGGGGCACGGCTACGCAGTATTTT.

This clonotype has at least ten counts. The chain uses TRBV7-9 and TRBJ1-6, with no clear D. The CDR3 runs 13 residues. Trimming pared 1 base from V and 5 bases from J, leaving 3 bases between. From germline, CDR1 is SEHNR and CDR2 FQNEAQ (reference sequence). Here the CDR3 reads CASSLGDNSPLHF. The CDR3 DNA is TGTGCCAGCAGCTTAGGGGATAATTCACCCCTCCACTTT.

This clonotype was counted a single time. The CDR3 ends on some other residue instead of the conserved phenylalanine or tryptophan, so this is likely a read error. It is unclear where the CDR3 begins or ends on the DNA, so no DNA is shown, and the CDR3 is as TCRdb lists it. CDR3 loop: CASSERGIA. J is TRBJ1-3 and V is TRBV2. The CDR3 is 9 amino acids long, termini counted. Germline lookup yields CDR1 SNHLY and CDR2 FYNNEI.

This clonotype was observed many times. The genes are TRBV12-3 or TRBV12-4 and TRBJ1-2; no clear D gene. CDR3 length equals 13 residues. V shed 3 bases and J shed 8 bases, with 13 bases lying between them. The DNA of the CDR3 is TGTGCCAGCAGTTTCGACTCCACGGCGGGCTACACCTTC. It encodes CASSFDSTAGYTF.

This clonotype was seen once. CDR3 DNA sequence: TGTGCCAGCAGCATCGATGTGGAGCTGTTTTTT. This sequence encodes CASSIDVELFF. V gene TRBV7-3 combines with J gene TRBJ2-2, with D uncertain. This CDR3 region has 11 residues. Germline CDR1 SGHTA, CDR2 FQGTGA. V lost 5 bases, J lost 10 bases, and 8 bases lay in between.

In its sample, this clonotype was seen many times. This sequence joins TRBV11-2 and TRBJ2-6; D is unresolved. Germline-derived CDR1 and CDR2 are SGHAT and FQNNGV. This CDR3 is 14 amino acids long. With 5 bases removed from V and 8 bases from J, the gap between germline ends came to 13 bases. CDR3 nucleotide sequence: TGTGCCAGCAGCCAAACCACCGTAACCAACGTCCTGACTTTC. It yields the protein CASSQTTVTNVLTF.

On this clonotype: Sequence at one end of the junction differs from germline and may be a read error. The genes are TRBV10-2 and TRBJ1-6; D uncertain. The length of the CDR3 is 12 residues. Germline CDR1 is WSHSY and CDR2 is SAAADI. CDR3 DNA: TGCGCCAGCAGTGAGCTGGATTCACCCCTCCACTTC. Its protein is CASSELDSPLHF.

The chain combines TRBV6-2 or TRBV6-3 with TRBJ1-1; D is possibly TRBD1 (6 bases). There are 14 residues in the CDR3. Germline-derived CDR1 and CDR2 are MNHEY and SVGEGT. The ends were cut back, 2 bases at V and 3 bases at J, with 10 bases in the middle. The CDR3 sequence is CASSYLNRDTEAFF. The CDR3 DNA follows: TGTGCCAGCAGTTACCTCAACAGGGACACTGAAGCTTTCTTT.

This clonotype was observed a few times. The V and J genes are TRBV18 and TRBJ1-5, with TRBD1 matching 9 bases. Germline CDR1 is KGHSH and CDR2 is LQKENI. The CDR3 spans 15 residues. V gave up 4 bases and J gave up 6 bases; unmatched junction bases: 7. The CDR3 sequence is CASSQGTGNTQPQHF. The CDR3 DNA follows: TGTGCCAGCTCACAGGGGACAGGGAATACTCAGCCCCAGCATTTT.

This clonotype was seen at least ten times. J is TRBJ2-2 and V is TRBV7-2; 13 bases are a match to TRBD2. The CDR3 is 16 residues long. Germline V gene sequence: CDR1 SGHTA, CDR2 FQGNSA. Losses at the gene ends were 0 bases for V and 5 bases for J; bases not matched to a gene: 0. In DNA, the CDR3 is TGTGCCAGCAGCTTAGCGGGACTAGCGGGGACCGGGGAGCTGTTTTTT. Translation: CASSLAGLAGTGELFF.

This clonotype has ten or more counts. The CDR3 spells CSAVGGSYNEQFF. The CDR3 DNA follows: TGCAGTGCTGTGGGGGGCTCCTACAATGAGCAGTTCTTC. The V gene is TRBV20-1, the J gene TRBJ2-1, with a tentative D call TRBD2 (6 bases). This CDR3 spans 13 amino acids. The V end lost 5 bases, the J end lost 0 bases, and 8 bases lay between the germline ends. The germline V gene encodes CDR1 DFQATT and CDR2 SNEGSKA (reference sequence).

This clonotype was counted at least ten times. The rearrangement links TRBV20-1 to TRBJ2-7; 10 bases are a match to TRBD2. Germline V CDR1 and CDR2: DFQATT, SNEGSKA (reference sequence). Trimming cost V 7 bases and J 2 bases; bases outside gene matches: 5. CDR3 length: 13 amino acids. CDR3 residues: CSGGSGRAYEQYF. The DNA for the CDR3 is TGCAGTGGGGGGAGCGGGAGGGCCTACGAGCAGTACTTC.

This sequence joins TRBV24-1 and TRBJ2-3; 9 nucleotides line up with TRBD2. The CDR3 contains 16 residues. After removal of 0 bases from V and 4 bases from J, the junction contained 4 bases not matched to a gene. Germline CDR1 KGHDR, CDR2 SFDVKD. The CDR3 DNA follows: TGTGCCACCAGTGATTTGGGCGGGGGGGCACCAGATACGCAGTATTTT. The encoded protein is CATSDLGGGAPDTQYF.

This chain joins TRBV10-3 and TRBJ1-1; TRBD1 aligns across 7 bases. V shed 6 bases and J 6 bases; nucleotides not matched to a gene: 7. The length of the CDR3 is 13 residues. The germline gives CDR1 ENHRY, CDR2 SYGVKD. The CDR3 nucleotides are TGTGCCATCAGACCCCGACAGGGCCCTGAAGCTTTCTTT. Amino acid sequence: CAIRPRQGPEAFF.

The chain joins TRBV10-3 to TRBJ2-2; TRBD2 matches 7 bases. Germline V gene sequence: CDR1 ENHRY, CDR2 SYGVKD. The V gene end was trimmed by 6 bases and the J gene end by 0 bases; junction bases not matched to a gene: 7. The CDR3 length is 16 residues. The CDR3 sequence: CAIRTSRGANTGELFF. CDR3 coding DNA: TGTGCCATCAGGACCTCACGGGGGGCGAACACCGGGGAGCTGTTTTTT.